The 10 T cell receptor beta chains in this list originate from one sample, sequenced in a study of blood T cell repertoires in COVID-19. Here immunoSEQ multiplex PCR was the method, and the copy in TCRdb shows in-frame clones only, minus some. Among 250,000 to 350,000 clones listed, approximately 85% were seen once. Sequencing input: peripheral blood. Source of these receptors: a human donor with COVID-19, enrolled during active disease. The donor label of this sample is uncertain.

The chain combines TRBV5-6 with TRBJ2-5; 14 bases fit TRBD2. CDR3 length equals 17 residues. The V segment lost 4 bases and the J segment 4 bases; nucleotides outside the gene matches: 9. The germline V gene has CDR1 SGHDT and CDR2 YYEEEE. In nucleotides, the CDR3 is TGTGCCAGCAGCCCGAGACTAGCGGGAGGGCGGGGAGAGACCCAGTACTTC. This encodes CASSPRLAGGRGETQYF.

The chain couples TRBV3-1 (or the pseudogene TRBV3-2) to TRBJ1-2, with D perhaps TRBD1 (5 bases). Germline V lookup: CDR1 LGHDT, CDR2 YNNKEL (reference sequence). Trimming cost V 2 bases and J 4 bases, with 11 bases left between them. The CDR3 consists of 14 residues. As DNA, the CDR3 is TGTGCCAGCAGCCAAAAGGGGATTATCTATGGCTACACCTTC. Residues: CASSQKGIIYGYTF.

This chain connects TRBV28 to TRBJ2-5; 9 positions agree with TRBD2. The CDR3 has 15 amino acids. CDR1 is MDHEN, CDR2 SYDVKM, per germline. The V gene end was trimmed by 2 bases and the J gene end by 1 base; junction bases not matched to a gene: 2. CDR3 nucleotide sequence: TGTGCCAGCAGTTTACTGACTAGCGGCCAAGAGACCCAGTACTTC. This gives the protein CASSLLTSGQETQYF.

The V call is TRBV5-1, the J call TRBJ2-3; 8 bases map to TRBD2. The germline V gene encodes CDR1 SGHRS and CDR2 YFSETQ. V lost 5 bases, J lost 3 bases, and 11 bases stayed unmatched. The CDR3 length is 16 residues. The CDR3 nucleotides read TGCGCCAGCAGTTATCTTAGCGGGATTGATACAGATACGCAGTATTTT. It translates to CASSYLSGIDTDTQYF. The variable domain in full, completed from reference TRBV5-1 and TRBJ2-3, reads KAGVTQTPRYLIKTRGQQVTLSCSPISGHRSVSWYQQTPGQGLQFLFEYFSETQRNKGNFPGRFSGRQFSNSRSEMNVSTLELGDSALYLCASSYLSGIDTDTQYFGPGTRLTVL.

The rearrangement links TRBV5-6 to TRBJ1-6; D gene ambiguous. CDR3 length: 16 residues. V shed 4 bases and J shed 1 base, with 12 bases lying between them. The germline gives CDR1 SGHDT, CDR2 YYEEEE. The CDR3 spells CASSPQTGSYNSPLHF. The CDR3 coding sequence is TGTGCCAGCAGCCCACAAACGGGATCCTATAATTCACCCCTCCACTTT.

This chain connects TRBV6-6 to TRBJ1-4; TRBD1 aligns across 7 bases. Trimming cost V 2 bases and J 3 bases; bases outside gene matches: 3. This CDR3 has 15 residues. Germline lookup yields CDR1 MNHNY and CDR2 SVGAGI (reference sequence). CDR3 DNA: TGTGCCAGCAGTTACGAGGGGGCTTCTAATGAAAAACTGTTTTTT. Translated, it gives CASSYEGASNEKLFF.

The chain recombines TRBV28 with TRBJ2-3; weak D call: TRBD1 (6 bases). The CDR3 runs to 14 residues. Germline V lookup: CDR1 MDHEN, CDR2 SYDVKM. Trimming took off 6 bases at V and 3 bases at J, with 13 bases between the two ends. CDR3 sequence: CASRRGGETDTQYF. The DNA of the CDR3 is TGTGCCAGCAGAAGAGGGGGAGAGACAGATACGCAGTATTTT.

This rearrangement joins TRBV28 to TRBJ1-2, with TRBD1 matching over 7 bases. V shed 6 bases and J 8 bases; nucleotides not matched to a gene: 9. Germline V gives CDR1 MDHEN, CDR2 SYDVKM. This CDR3 region has 13 residues. The DNA for the CDR3 is TGTGCCAGCAGCAATGACAGGGTCGACGGCTACACCTTC. Translating it yields CASSNDRVDGYTF.

The CDR3 loop is CASSLRTGSYEQYF. In DNA form, the CDR3 reads TGCGCCAGCAGCCTACGGACAGGTTCCTACGAGCAGTACTTC. The chain combines TRBV5-1 with TRBJ2-7, with 7 positions matching TRBD1. The CDR3 totals 14 residues. Germline values: CDR1 SGHRS, CDR2 YFSETQ. V lost 4 bases, J lost 1 base, and 5 bases stayed unmatched.

This chain uses TRBV6-6 with TRBJ2-1; the match to TRBD2 covers 8 bases. With 5 bases clipped from V and 1 base from J, the junction kept 7 bases outside the gene matches. The CDR3 sequence is 16 residues long. From germline, CDR1 is MNHNY and CDR2 SVGAGI (reference sequence). The CDR3 DNA is TGTGCCAGCAGTACCCAGCGGGAGTGGTCCTACAATGAGCAGTTCTTC. This codes for CASSTQREWSYNEQFF.